This T cell receptor beta chain was sequenced in a study of spatial heterogeneity in lung cancer. Trimming shortened V by 1 base and J by 10 bases, and 14 bases separated the two germline ends. Germline CDR1 LGHNA, CDR2 YNFKEQ. CDR3 size: 15 residues. Sample time point: sample taken at primary tumor resection. Material for sequencing was whole RNA from tumor, nontumor lung or frozen PBMC, left unsorted. One entry per CDR3 protein results from TCRdb running MiXCR on the 5' RACE reads. The sample includes 4,000 or so distinct CDR3 sequences, about 7% seen only once; the top ten take approximately 20%. This clonotype was seen at least ten times.

Sequences were derived from normal lung tissue next to the tumor, sampled at surgery. The rearrangement links TRBV4-2 to TRBJ1-6, with D unclear. The sequence came from a male donor with early-stage non-small cell lung cancer. CDR3 nucleotide sequence: TGTGCCAGCAGCCAAGGGGAAATCCCTTTGTCACCCCTCCACTTT. It translates to CASSQGEIPLSPLHF.